A single sample gave rise to the 3 T cell receptor beta chains below, sequenced in a study of cytomegalovirus exposure and HLA in healthy donors (dated by TCRdb to about 2017). The library was generated by the immunoSEQ multiplex PCR assay. The multiplex PCR relied on a mix of 60 forward primers for TCR Vbeta segments and 13 reverse primers for TCR Jbeta segments. TCRdb mirrors the immuneACCESS table, restricted to in-frame sequences. Some clones are absent from its copies; in checked studies, under half trace to an unresolved V gene, and the reason for the others is unknown. Within this sample are some 150,000 clones, with approximately 70% of them counted one time only. The top ten clonotypes cover about 2% of the sample. The specimen was PBMCs. These receptors were collected from an older woman in good health and CMV-seropositive.

This clone has just one count. This chain uses TRBV7-3 with TRBJ2-6; 8 positions match TRBD1. This CDR3 has 18 residues. After removal of 5 bases from V and 4 bases from J, the junction contained 13 bases not matched to a gene. Looked up from germline, CDR1 is SGHTA and CDR2 is FQGTGA. As DNA, the CDR3 is TGTGCCAGCAGCCGGACAGGGCCTTCCCTGGGAGGGGCCAACGTCCTGACTTTC. Translation: CASSRTGPSLGGANVLTF.

The CDR3 nucleotides are TGTGCCAGCAGTTTAATGGGGGCAGCGGGATACGAGCAGTACTTC. It specifies CASSLMGAAGYEQYF. The V call is TRBV28, the J call TRBJ2-7; D possibly corresponds to TRBD2 (7 bases). V dropped 2 bases and J dropped 4 bases, with 15 bases sitting between them. The germline V gene has CDR1 MDHEN and CDR2 SYDVKM. This CDR3 is 15 amino acids long. The variable domain in full, completed from reference TRBV28 and TRBJ2-7, reads DVKVTQSSRYLVKRTGEKVFLECVQDMDHENMFWYRQDPGLGLRLIYFSYDVKMKEKGDIPEGYSVSREKKERFSLILESASTNQTSMYLCASSLMGAAGYEQYFGPGTRLTVT.

The genes are TRBV7-2 and TRBJ1-2, with D possibly TRBD1 on 5 matching bases. With 5 bases removed from V and 4 bases from J, the gap between germline ends came to 11 bases. Germline CDR1 is SGHTA and CDR2 is FQGNSA. The CDR3 length is 13 residues. The CDR3 nucleotides read TGTGCCAGCAGCATACCCGGGGGCTATGGCTACACCTTC. Protein sequence: CASSIPGGYGYTF.